The following is a T cell receptor (beta chain) sequence with its context. This clonotype was seen at least ten times. Its antigen is still unknown. No qualities accompany the bases; no much larger clone lies one base away. V lost 8 bases and J lost 5 bases; the stretch between them is 12 bases long. Inclusive of the bounding cysteine and phenylalanine, the CDR3 is 11 residues long. Just CDR3 DNA is preserved here, 33 bases in frame from base 1. CDR1 and CDR2, per the germline V gene, are SQVTM and ANQGSEA. Bone marrow was sampled from every patient at the time of active disease. Ficoll-Hypaque density gradient centrifugation was used to isolate bone marrow mononuclear cells. To remove myeloma plasma cells, the cells were labeled with CD138 magnetic microbeads on a MACS separator, and CD138-negative cells were then collected by negative selection. Flow cytometry with CD138 antibodies on an Attune NxT was used to check how pure the isolated cells were. Total RNA was extracted with TRIzol reagent and quantified with a NanoDrop spectrophotometer. For each patient, paired RNA-seq and IR-seq were run on the CD138-negative bone marrow sample from that patient.

The data were obtained in a study of read filtering for tumor transcriptome and immune sequencing (dated by TCRdb to 2019 to 2021). As for the study more broadly: The cohort consisted of 17 to 20 male and around 14 female patients, with a mean age of approximately 66 years and an age range of about 47 to 90. Using the same bone marrow samples, the study compared TCR repertoires obtained by targeted immune repertoire sequencing with those obtained by bulk whole-transcriptome sequencing. One main goal was a read-filtering strategy for immune repertoire data, in particular deciding whether clonotypes backed by only one read should be removed. By revised international staging, eight or nine patients were R-ISS I, some 17 were R-ISS II and over 5 were R-ISS III. Per sample, about 4.05 to 10.27 million TCR-region mapped reads were obtained with IR-seq, compared with only about 80 to 1273 with RNA-seq. After DNase treatment, whole-transcriptome libraries were prepared with the TruSeq RNA Access Library Prep Kit. On the study overall, not on this receptor specifically: In IR-seq, 80% to 85% of clonotypes but approximately 3.8% of total reads were represented by single-read clonotypes, whereas in RNA-seq, approximately 73% of clonotypes and approximately 45% of reads were represented by single-read clonotypes. Removing single-read clonotypes increased the correlation between IR-seq and RNA-seq shared clonotype proportions. The sorted CD138-negative fraction was composed of a mixed bone marrow immune population rather than of purified T cells. IR-seq captured clonotypes at much higher depth and more reliably than RNA-seq, and smaller IR-seq throughput sufficed to identify most shared clonotypes.

Starting from 400 ng RNA, TCR libraries were constructed with the Immunoverse kit using molecular barcoded adaptors that cover the alpha/delta and beta/gamma chains. TCR library preparation used the same RNA that went into transcriptome sequencing. Sequencing of the TCR libraries was done on an Illumina HiSeq 4000 with 2 x 150 cycles. As for the original processing: With MiXCR, TCR reads were aligned to human V, D, J and C references and assembled into CDR3 clonotypes, with quality filtering and error correction included. The tcR package in R was used to analyze clonotype counts and gene usage diversity. Raw mapping reads were checked after the RNA-seq reads had been mapped by STAR aligner version 2.5.3a onto the human GRCh37 genome. To test how sequencing depth affected the clonotypes detected, IR-seq fastq files were randomly downsampled with Seqtk 1.3. Using fastp at Q25 and MiXCR, TCRdb reprocessed the public reads and kept productive beta chains. CDR3 protein sequences are deduplicated, and each keeps its most common genes and DNA. The V and J calls follow TCRdb's processing rather than the paper's. The table for this sample lists roughly 90,000 distinct CDR3 sequences; about a fifth of them were counted only once. The ten largest make up approximately 10% of the sample.

This chain joins TRBV29-1 to TRBJ2-5, with the D gene uncertain. Sequenced material: a population of CD138-negative cells sorted from bone marrow. The cell subset or site label here, explained by the study, means: bone marrow mononuclear cells depleted of CD138+ plasma/myeloma cells by negative magnetic selection. The receptor comes from a donor at least 40 years old with multiple myeloma. Read as DNA, the sequence is TGCAGCCCACAGCACGGGGAGACCCAGTACTTC. Translated, this is CSPQHGETQYF.